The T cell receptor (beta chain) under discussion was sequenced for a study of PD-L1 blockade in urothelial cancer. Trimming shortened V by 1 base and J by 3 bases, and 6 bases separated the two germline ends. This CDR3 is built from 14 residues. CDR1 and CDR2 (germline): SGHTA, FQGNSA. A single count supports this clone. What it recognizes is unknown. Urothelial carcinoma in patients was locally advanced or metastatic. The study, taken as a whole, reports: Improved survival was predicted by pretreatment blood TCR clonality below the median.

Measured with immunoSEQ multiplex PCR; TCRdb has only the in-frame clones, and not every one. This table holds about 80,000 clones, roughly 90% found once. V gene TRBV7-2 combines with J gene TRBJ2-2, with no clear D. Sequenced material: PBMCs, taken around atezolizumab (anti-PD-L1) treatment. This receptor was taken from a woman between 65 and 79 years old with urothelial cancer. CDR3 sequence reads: CASSLVSDTGELFF. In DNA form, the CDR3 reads TGTGCCAGCAGCTTAGTATCGGACACCGGGGAGCTGTTTTTT.